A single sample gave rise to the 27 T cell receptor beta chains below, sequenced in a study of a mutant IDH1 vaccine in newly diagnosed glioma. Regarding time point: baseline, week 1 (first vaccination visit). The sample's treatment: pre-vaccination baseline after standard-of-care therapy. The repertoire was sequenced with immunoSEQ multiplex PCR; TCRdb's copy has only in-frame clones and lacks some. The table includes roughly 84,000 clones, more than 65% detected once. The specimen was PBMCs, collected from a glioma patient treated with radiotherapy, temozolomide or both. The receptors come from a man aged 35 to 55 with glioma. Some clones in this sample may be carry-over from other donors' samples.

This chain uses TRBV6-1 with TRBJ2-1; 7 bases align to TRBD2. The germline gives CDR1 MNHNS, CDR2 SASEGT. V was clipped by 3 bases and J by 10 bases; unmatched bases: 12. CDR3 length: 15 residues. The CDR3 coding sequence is TGTGCCAGCAGTGACACTCGCGGGGGATACTGGGAGCAGTTCTTC. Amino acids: CASSDTRGGYWEQFF.

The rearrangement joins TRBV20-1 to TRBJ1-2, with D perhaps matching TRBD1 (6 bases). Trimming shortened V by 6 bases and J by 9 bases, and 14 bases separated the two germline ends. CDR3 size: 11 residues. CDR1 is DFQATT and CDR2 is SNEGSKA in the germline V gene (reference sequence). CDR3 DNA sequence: TGCAGTGCCGTTTACAGGGCAAGCTACACCTTC. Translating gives CSAVYRASYTF.

This CDR3 reads CASRAQGGGYGYTF. The DNA for the CDR3 is TGTGCCAGCAGGGCCCAGGGAGGAGGCTATGGCTACACCTTC. The chain employs TRBV27 and TRBJ1-2; TRBD1 is a possible D gene (5 bases). The CDR3 is 14 amino acids. CDR1 is MNHEY, CDR2 SMNVEV, per germline (reference sequence). V lost 6 bases to trimming and J lost 4 bases, with 15 bases between them.

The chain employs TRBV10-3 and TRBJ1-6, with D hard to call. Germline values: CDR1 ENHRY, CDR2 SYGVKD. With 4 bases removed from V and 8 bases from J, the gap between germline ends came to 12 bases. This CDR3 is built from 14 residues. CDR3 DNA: TGTGCCATCAGTGCCCGGGCAGAGGATTCACCCCTCCACTTT. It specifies CAISARAEDSPLHF.

The CDR3 region has the DNA TGCGCCAGCAGTGATAGGGTCTACGAGCAGTACTTC. This encodes CASSDRVYEQYF. The chain joins TRBV10-1 to TRBJ2-7; unclear D gene. The CDR3 loop spans 12 amino acids. The V gene lost 3 bases and the J gene lost 3 bases, with 6 bases spanning the gap. The germline V gene has CDR1 WNHNN and CDR2 SYGVQD (reference sequence).

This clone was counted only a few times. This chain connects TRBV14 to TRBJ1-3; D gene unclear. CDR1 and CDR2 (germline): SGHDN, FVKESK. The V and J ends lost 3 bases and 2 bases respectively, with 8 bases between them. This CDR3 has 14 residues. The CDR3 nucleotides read TGTGCCAGCAGCCAGGCCGGTACTGGAAACACCATATATTTT. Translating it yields CASSQAGTGNTIYF.

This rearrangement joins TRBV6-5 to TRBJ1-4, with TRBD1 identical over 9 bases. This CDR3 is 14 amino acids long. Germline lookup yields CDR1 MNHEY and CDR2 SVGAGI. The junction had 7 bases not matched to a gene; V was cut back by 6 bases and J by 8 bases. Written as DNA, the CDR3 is TGTGCCAGCAGCCCACAGGGGGCAGGGGAAAAACTGTTTTTT. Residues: CASSPQGAGEKLFF.

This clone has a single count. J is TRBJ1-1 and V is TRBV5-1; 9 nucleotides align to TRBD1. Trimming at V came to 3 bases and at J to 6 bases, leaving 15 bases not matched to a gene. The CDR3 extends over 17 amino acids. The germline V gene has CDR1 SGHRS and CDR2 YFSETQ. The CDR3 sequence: CASSSDPPGTGIAEAFF. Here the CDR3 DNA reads TGCGCCAGCAGCTCGGACCCACCCGGGACAGGGATCGCTGAAGCTTTCTTT.

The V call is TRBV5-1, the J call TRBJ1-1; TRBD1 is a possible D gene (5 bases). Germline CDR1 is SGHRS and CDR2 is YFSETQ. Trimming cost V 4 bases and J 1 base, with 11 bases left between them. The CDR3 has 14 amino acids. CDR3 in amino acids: CASSPWGRNTEAFF. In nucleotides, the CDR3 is TGCGCCAGCAGCCCTTGGGGACGGAACACTGAAGCTTTCTTT.

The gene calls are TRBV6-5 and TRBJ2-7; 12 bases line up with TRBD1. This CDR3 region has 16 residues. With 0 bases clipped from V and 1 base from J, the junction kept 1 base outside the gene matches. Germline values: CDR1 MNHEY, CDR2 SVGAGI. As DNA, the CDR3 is TGTGCCAGCAGTTACTCGGGACAGGGGGCTTCCTACGAGCAGTACTTC. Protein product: CASSYSGQGASYEQYF.

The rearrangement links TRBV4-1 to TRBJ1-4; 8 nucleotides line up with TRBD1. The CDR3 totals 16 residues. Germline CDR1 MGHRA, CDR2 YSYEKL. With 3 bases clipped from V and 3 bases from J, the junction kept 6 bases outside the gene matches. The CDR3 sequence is CASSQETGGPNEKLFF. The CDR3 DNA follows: TGCGCCAGCAGCCAGGAAACAGGGGGGCCTAATGAAAAACTGTTTTTT.

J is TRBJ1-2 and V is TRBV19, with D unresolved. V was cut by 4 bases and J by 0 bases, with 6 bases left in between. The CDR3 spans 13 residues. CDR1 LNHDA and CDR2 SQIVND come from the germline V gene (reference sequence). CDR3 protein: CASSSQSNYGYTF. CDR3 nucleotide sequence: TGTGCCAGTAGTAGCCAGTCTAACTATGGCTACACCTTC.

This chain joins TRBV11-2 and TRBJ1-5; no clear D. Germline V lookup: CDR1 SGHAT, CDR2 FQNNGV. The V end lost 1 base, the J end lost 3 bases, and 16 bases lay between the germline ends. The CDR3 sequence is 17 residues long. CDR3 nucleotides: TGTGCCAGCAGCTTAGGAGAGGAAGAACGCTACAATCAGCCCCAGCATTTT. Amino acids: CASSLGEEERYNQPQHF.

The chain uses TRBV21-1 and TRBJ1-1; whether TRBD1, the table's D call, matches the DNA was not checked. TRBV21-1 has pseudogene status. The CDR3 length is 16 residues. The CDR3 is CASGDSRNVEGTEAFF. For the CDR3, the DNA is TGTGCCAGCGGGGACAGCCGTAACGTGGAGGGAACTGAAGCTTTCTTT.

This chain's CDR3 is CASSPIEYNSPLHF. Here the CDR3 DNA reads TGTGCCAGCTCACCCATCGAGTATAATTCACCCCTCCACTTT. V usage is TRBV18 and J usage is TRBJ1-6, with D unresolved. Trimming removed 3 bases from V and 4 bases from J, with 7 bases in between. This CDR3 region has 14 residues. In germline, CDR1 is KGHSH, CDR2 LQKENI.

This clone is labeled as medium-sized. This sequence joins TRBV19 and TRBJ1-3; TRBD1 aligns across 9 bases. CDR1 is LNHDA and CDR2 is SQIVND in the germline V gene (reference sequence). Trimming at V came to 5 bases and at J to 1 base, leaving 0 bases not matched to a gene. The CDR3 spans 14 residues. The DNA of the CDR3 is TGTGCCAGTAGTGGACAGGGGTCTGGAAACACCATATATTTT. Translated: CASSGQGSGNTIYF.

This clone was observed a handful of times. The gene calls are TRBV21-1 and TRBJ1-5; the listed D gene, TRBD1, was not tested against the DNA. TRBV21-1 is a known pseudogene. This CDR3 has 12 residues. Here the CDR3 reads CASSGLNQPQHF. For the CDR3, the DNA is TGTGCCAGCAGCGGCCTCAATCAGCCCCAGCATTTT.

The CDR3 sequence is CASSRTTTYEQYF. Here the CDR3 DNA reads TGCGCCAGCAGCCGAACGACTACCTACGAGCAGTACTTC. The chain couples TRBV5-1 to TRBJ2-7; weak D call: TRBD2 (5 bases). Germline lookup yields CDR1 SGHRS and CDR2 YFSETQ. The CDR3 totals 13 residues. V lost 4 bases to trimming and J lost 2 bases, with 10 bases between them.

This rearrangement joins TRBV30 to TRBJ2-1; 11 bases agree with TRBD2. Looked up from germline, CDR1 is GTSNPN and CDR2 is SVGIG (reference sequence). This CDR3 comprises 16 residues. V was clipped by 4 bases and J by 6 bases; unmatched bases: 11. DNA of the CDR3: TGTGCCTGGAAAAGGCAAGGGCTAGCGGGGGGCAATGAGCAGTTCTTC. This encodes CAWKRQGLAGGNEQFF.

CDR3 region: CASSLGYATQYF. CDR3 sequence (DNA): TGTGCCAGCAGCCTCGGTTATGCGACCCAGTACTTC. The genes are TRBV7-9 and TRBJ2-5, with D uncertain. V was pared by 5 bases and J by 7 bases, with 11 bases between. Per the germline V gene, CDR1 is SEHNR and CDR2 is FQNEAQ (reference sequence). The CDR3 contains 12 residues.

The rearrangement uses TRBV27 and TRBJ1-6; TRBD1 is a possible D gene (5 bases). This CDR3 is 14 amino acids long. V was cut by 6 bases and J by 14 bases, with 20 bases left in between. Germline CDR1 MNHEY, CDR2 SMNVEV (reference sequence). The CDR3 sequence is CASSPEGQFLALHF. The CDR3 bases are TGTGCCAGCAGCCCGGAGGGGCAGTTCTTGGCCCTCCACTTT.

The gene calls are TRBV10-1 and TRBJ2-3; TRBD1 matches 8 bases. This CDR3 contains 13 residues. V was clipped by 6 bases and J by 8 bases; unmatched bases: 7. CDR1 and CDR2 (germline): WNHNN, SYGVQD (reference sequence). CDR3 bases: TGCGCCAGCAGCGGACAGGGTAGGGGTACGCAGTATTTT. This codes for CASSGQGRGTQYF.

CDR3 loop: CASSGGQGNSPLHF. DNA for the CDR3: TGTGCCAGCAGTGGGGGACAGGGAAATTCACCCCTCCACTTT. V and J are TRBV2 and TRBJ1-6; 9 nucleotides align to TRBD1. The CDR3 length is 14 residues. The germline gives CDR1 SNHLY, CDR2 FYNNEI. Unmatched junction bases numbered 2, after V lost 4 bases and J lost 7 bases.

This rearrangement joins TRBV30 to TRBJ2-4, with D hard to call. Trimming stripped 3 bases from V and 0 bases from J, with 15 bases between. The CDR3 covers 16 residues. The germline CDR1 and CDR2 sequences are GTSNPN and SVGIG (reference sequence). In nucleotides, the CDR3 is TGTGCCTGGAGCCCAGTTGGGTTTCTAGCCAAAAACATTCAGTACTTC. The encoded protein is CAWSPVGFLAKNIQYF.

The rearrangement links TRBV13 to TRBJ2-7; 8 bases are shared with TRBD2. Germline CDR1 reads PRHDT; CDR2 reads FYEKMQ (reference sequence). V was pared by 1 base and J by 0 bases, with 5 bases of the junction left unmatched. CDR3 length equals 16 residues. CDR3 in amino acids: CASSLEAAGASYEQYF. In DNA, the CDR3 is TGTGCCAGCAGCTTAGAGGCAGCGGGGGCCTCCTACGAGCAGTACTTC.

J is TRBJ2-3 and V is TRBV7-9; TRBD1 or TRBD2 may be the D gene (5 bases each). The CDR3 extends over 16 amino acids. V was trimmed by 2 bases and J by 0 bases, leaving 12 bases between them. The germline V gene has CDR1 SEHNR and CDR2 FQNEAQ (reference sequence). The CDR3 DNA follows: TGTGCCAGCAGCTTACCCGGGACGGCTAGCACAGATACGCAGTATTTT. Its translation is CASSLPGTASTDTQYF.

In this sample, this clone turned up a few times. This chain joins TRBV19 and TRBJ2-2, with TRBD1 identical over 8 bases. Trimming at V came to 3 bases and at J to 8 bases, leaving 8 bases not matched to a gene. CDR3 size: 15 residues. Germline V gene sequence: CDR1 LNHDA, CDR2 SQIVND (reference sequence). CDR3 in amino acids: CASSIGQGGTGELFF. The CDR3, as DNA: TGTGCCAGTAGTATCGGACAGGGCGGTACGGGGGAGCTGTTTTTT.